Here is one T cell receptor beta chain with its context. This record belongs to a study of blood T cell repertoires in COVID-19. Looked up from germline, CDR1 is SGHAT and CDR2 is FQNNGV. V was pared by 1 base and J by 4 bases, with 10 bases between. This CDR3 has 14 amino acids. In the source study's methods: Estimation of nucleated cell counts was performed using reference gene primer amplification. Libraries were prepared by immunoSEQ multiplex PCR; TCRdb keeps only in-frame clonotypes and omits some of them. V and J calls and clone size follow that table, whereas D and trimming were derived from the DNA. The sample shows 100,000 to 150,000 clones, 70% to 90% of them seen only once.

The chain joins TRBV11-2 to TRBJ1-1; no clear D gene. The TCR comes from a woman older than 75 with acute or convalescent COVID-19. The sequenced sample was peripheral blood. The CDR3 reads CASSLGLGATEAFF. Here the CDR3 DNA reads TGTGCCAGCAGCTTAGGCCTGGGAGCCACTGAAGCTTTCTTT.